These 15 T cell receptor beta chains came from one sample sequenced in a study of blood T cell repertoires in COVID-19. Generated by immunoSEQ multiplex PCR, the TCRdb table keeps only in-frame clones and is missing some. The repertoire consists of under 350,000 clones, with approximately 89% occurring once and the leading ten covering approximately 2.4%. The sequenced sample consisted of PBMCs or T cells enriched from blood (not recorded which). These receptors came from a woman aged 18-29 years who had recovered from COVID-19.

V and J are TRBV7-6 and TRBJ2-7; D is unresolved. The germline V and J ends were trimmed by 3 bases and 0 bases, with 9 bases remaining between them. This CDR3 has 14 residues. CDR1 and CDR2 from the germline V gene are SGHVS and FNYEAQ. The CDR3: CASSFAETSYEQYF. CDR3 sequence (DNA): TGTGCCAGCAGCTTCGCGGAAACCTCCTACGAGCAGTACTTC.

Remarks on this clone: At the DNA level, this CDR3 is encoded by other sequences in the same sample as well. V and J are TRBV19 and TRBJ2-1; a weak D match, TRBD2 (6 bases). The CDR3 runs 15 residues. V was cut by 1 base and J by 3 bases, with 10 bases left in between. Germline V gene lookup returns CDR1 LNHDA and CDR2 SQIVND (reference sequence). The DNA of the CDR3 is TGTGCCAGTAGTATAGTAGGCGGGAACTACAATGAGCAGTTCTTC. Protein product: CASSIVGGNYNEQFF.

This clone was observed a handful of times. The chain links TRBV12-3 or TRBV12-4 to TRBJ1-4, with D hard to call. This CDR3 spans 13 amino acids. The germline V and J ends were trimmed by 3 bases and 8 bases, with 10 bases remaining between them. This chain's CDR3 is CASSLYTGEKLFF. DNA of the CDR3: TGTGCCAGCAGTTTGTACACGGGAGAAAAACTGTTTTTT.

A note on this clone: The same CDR3 is also encoded by other DNA sequences in this sample. The chain is built from TRBV20-1 and TRBJ2-7; D gene ambiguous. V lost 0 bases and J lost 4, with 4 bases in between. This CDR3 has 11 amino acids. From germline, CDR1 is DFQATT and CDR2 SNEGSKA (reference sequence). The CDR3 loop is CSARDNYEQYF. CDR3 nucleotides: TGCAGTGCTAGAGATAATTACGAGCAGTACTTC.

The rearrangement links TRBV7-2 to TRBJ2-5, with TRBD1 as a possible D gene (6 bases). This CDR3 comprises 15 residues. V gave up 2 bases and J gave up 2 bases, with 12 bases separating them. Per the germline V gene, CDR1 is SGHTA and CDR2 is FQGNSA. The DNA of the CDR3 is TGTGCCAGCAGCTTAACAGGACAGACTCAAGAGACCCAGTACTTC. Residues: CASSLTGQTQETQYF.

J is TRBJ2-5 and V is TRBV3-1 (or the pseudogene TRBV3-2), with D perhaps TRBD2 (6 bases). Per the germline V gene, CDR1 is LGHDT and CDR2 is YNNKEL (reference sequence). The length of the CDR3 is 15 residues. Deletions cut 7 bases from V and 2 bases from J, with 17 bases between. The DNA of the CDR3 is TGTGCCAGCACCCCCAGGTCGGCGGGGCAAGAGACCCAGTACTTC. Translating gives CASTPRSAGQETQYF.

V and J are TRBV29-1 and TRBJ2-2; no reliable D call. Trimming removed 3 bases from V and 3 bases from J, with 5 bases in between. This CDR3 comprises 12 residues. Germline loops: CDR1 SQVTM, CDR2 ANQGSEA. The CDR3 DNA is TGCAGCGTTGAGACTTACACCGGGGAGCTGTTTTTT. Protein: CSVETYTGELFF.

The count of this clone is one. The chain links TRBV7-9 to TRBJ1-3, with D possibly TRBD1 on 6 matching bases. This CDR3 spans 15 amino acids. The germline V and J ends were trimmed by 6 bases and 0 bases, with 12 bases remaining between them. CDR1 is SEHNR and CDR2 is FQNEAQ in the germline V gene (reference sequence). CDR3 sequence (DNA): TGTGCCAGCAGTTTTGGACAGCACTCTGGAAACACCATATATTTT. Protein: CASSFGQHSGNTIYF.

Written as DNA, the CDR3 is TGTGCCAGCAGTTCGGGACAGGCCCCCGGGGGGCCCCAGCATTTT. Residues: CASSSGQAPGGPQHF. The V and J genes are TRBV6-5 and TRBJ1-5, with TRBD1 matching over 8 bases. The germline V gene encodes CDR1 MNHEY and CDR2 SVGAGI. The J segment lost 9 bases and the V segment lost 4 bases, leaving 11 bases of the junction unmatched. The CDR3 is 15 residues long.

The chain combines TRBV7-9 with TRBJ1-2; a weak D match, TRBD1 (6 bases). The CDR3 runs to 15 residues. V lost 6 bases to trimming and J lost 8 bases, with 22 bases between them. CDR1 is SEHNR, CDR2 FQNEAQ, per germline (reference sequence). The CDR3: CASSLANMDSAGYTF. The CDR3, as DNA: TGTGCCAGCAGTCTAGCAAATATGGACAGCGCCGGCTACACCTTC.

V usage is TRBV6-2 or TRBV6-3 and J usage is TRBJ1-5; weak D call: TRBD1 (5 bases). V gave up 5 bases and J gave up 3 bases, with 14 bases separating them. Germline CDR1 MNHEY, CDR2 SVGEGT. This CDR3 spans 15 amino acids. CDR3 sequence reads: CASSPIRAPNQPQHF. The CDR3 nucleotides are TGTGCCAGCAGTCCGATCAGGGCCCCCAATCAGCCCCAGCATTTT.

The chain uses TRBV21-1 and TRBJ1-2. TRBV21-1 represents a pseudogene. CDR3 size: 15 residues. Written as DNA, the CDR3 is TGTGCCAGCAGCAAAGTGGGGTGTGATGGACTGCTCTGCACCTTC. Protein product: CASSKVGCDGLLCTF.

The chain carries TRBV30 and TRBJ1-4; a weak D match, TRBD1 (5 bases). This CDR3 has 14 amino acids. From germline, CDR1 is GTSNPN and CDR2 SVGIG (reference sequence). V dropped 4 bases and J dropped 5 bases, with 14 bases sitting between them. The CDR3 sequence is CAWTRGGRNEKLFF. In nucleotides, the CDR3 is TGTGCCTGGACTAGGGGAGGGAGAAATGAAAAACTGTTTTTT.

The chain links TRBV9 to TRBJ2-7, with TRBD1 identical over 9 bases. V gave up 3 bases and J gave up 2 bases; unmatched junction bases: 9. The CDR3 consists of 16 residues. Germline V gives CDR1 SGDLS, CDR2 YYNGEE. CDR3: CASSASGTGSTYEQYF. CDR3 nucleotides: TGTGCCAGCAGCGCATCCGGGACAGGGAGTACCTACGAGCAGTACTTC. The full variable domain, rest sourced from reference TRBV9 and TRBJ2-7, is DSGVTQTPKHLITATGQRVTLRCSPRSGDLSVYWYQQSLDQGLQFLIQYYNGEERAKGNILERFSAQQFPDLHSELNLSSLELGDSALYFCASSASGTGSTYEQYFGPGTRLTVT.

The chain links TRBV29-1 to TRBJ2-1; D might be TRBD2 (5 bases). The V and J ends lost 3 bases and 2 bases respectively, with 11 bases between them. The CDR3 spans 14 residues. Looked up from germline, CDR1 is SQVTM and CDR2 is ANQGSEA. The CDR3 DNA reads as TGCAGCGTTGAGTCGACTACCACCTACAATGAGCAGTTCTTC. It encodes CSVESTTTYNEQFF.